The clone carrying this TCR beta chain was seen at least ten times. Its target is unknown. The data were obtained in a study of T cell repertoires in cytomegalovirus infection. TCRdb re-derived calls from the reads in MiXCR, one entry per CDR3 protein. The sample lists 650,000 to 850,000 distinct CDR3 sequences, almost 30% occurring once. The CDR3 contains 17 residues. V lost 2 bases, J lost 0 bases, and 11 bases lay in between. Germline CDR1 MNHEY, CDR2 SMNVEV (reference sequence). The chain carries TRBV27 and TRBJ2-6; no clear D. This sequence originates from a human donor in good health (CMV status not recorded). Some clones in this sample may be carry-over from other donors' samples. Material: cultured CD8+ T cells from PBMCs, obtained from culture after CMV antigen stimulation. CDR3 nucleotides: TGTGCCAGCAGTTTAGTGGCGCCAGCCTCTGGGGCCAACGTCCTGACTTTC. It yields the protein CASSLVAPASGANVLTF.